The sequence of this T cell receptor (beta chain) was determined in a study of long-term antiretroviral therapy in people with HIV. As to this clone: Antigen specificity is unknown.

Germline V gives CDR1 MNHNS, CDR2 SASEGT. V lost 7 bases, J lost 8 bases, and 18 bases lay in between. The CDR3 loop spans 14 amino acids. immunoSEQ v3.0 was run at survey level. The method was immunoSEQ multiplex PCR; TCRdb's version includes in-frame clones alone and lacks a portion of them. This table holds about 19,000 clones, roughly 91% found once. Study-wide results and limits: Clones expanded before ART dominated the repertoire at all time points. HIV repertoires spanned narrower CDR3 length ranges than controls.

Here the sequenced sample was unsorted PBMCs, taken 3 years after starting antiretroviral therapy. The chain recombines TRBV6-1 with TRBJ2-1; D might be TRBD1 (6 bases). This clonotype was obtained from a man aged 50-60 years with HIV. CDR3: CASKIGQGTHEQFF. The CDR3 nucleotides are TGTGCCAGCAAAATAGGGCAGGGGACGCATGAGCAGTTCTTC.